The 13 T cell receptor beta chains below all came from one sample that was sequenced in a study of beta chain features in type 1 diabetes. All of the isolated RNA was reverse transcribed, so expressed TCRB transcripts were sequenced. Data came from immunoSEQ multiplex PCR; TCRdb stores just in-frame clones and leaves some out. The data hold roughly 120,000 clones, with approximately 39% observed a single time. Material: stem cell memory CD4+ T cells from blood. Every receptor here comes from a woman aged 18-35 years in good health.

This clone occurred a few times. The V call is TRBV18, the J call TRBJ1-1, with a possible D match to TRBD1 (6 bases). The CDR3 contains 15 residues. The germline gives CDR1 KGHSH, CDR2 LQKENI. The V and J ends lost 4 bases and 4 bases respectively, with 16 bases between them. CDR3 coding DNA: TGTGCCAGCTCACAGGGCGGGGGGGCGCCCACTGAAGCTTTCTTT. Encoded protein: CASSQGGGAPTEAFF. Complete variable domain (other parts from reference TRBV18 and TRBJ1-1): NAGVMQNPRHLVRRRGQEARLRCSPMKGHSHVYWYRQLPEEGLKFMVYLQKENIIDESGMPKERFSAEFPKEGPSILRIQQVVRGDSAAYFCASSQGGGAPTEAFFGQGTRLTVV.

For the CDR3, the DNA is TGTGCCAGCAGTTATGAGGGAGTGGGCGGCTACACCTTC. Translated: CASSYEGVGGYTF. V is TRBV6-5 and J is TRBJ1-2; no clear D gene. V was cut by 3 bases and J by 8 bases, with 13 bases left in between. In germline, CDR1 is MNHEY, CDR2 SVGAGI. The CDR3 extends over 13 amino acids.

The table lists this clone with a few counts. The V gene is TRBV28, the J gene TRBJ2-5; 7 nucleotides match TRBD1. V shed 3 bases and J 5 bases; nucleotides not matched to a gene: 9. CDR3 size: 15 residues. CDR1 and CDR2 (germline): MDHEN, SYDVKM. The CDR3 region is CASSFFGSRGETQYF. In DNA form, the CDR3 reads TGTGCCAGCAGTTTTTTTGGGTCCAGGGGGGAGACCCAGTACTTC.

The chain combines TRBV27 with TRBJ1-5; 8 bases align to TRBD1. V dropped 4 bases and J dropped 7; count of bases not matched to a gene: 6. The CDR3 is made up of 14 amino acids. From germline, CDR1 is MNHEY and CDR2 SMNVEV (reference sequence). Here the CDR3 DNA reads TGTGCCAGCAGTTCCGGACAGGGAGGACAGCCCCAGCATTTT. Translated, it gives CASSSGQGGQPQHF.

The CDR3, as DNA: TGTGCCAGCAGCCCAGGGAGGTTTCGCAATCAGCCCCAGCATTTT. Protein sequence: CASSPGRFRNQPQHF. The V call is TRBV7-8, the J call TRBJ1-5; tentative D call: TRBD1 (5 bases). Trimming removed 5 bases from V and 2 bases from J, with 13 bases in between. The CDR3 runs 15 residues. Germline V lookup: CDR1 SGHVS, CDR2 FQNEAQ. Complete variable domain (other parts from reference TRBV7-8 and TRBJ1-5): GAGVSQSPRYKVAKRGQDVALRCDPISGHVSLFWYQQALGQGPEFLTYFQNEAQLDKSGLPSDRFFAERPEGSVSTLKIQRTQQEDSAVYLCASSPGRFRNQPQHFGDGTRLSIL.

In this sample, this clone turned up a few times. The chain joins TRBV29-1 to TRBJ2-5; 9 bases match TRBD2. Trimming cost V 0 bases and J 2 bases; bases outside gene matches: 7. Looked up from germline, CDR1 is SQVTM and CDR2 is ANQGSEA. The CDR3 loop spans 16 amino acids. CDR3 coding DNA: TGCAGCGTTGAAGAAAGACTAGCGGAACTGCAAGAGACCCAGTACTTC. Its protein is CSVEERLAELQETQYF.

This chain uses TRBV28 with TRBJ2-4, with a tentative D call TRBD1 (6 bases). Between the trimmed V and J ends, which lost 5 bases and 0 bases, there was a span of 26 bases. Germline CDR1 MDHEN, CDR2 SYDVKM. The CDR3 loop spans 20 amino acids. The CDR3 sequence: CASSRRGYGESLIAKNIQYF. CDR3 coding DNA: TGTGCCAGCAGTCGCAGGGGTTATGGGGAATCGCTGATAGCCAAAAACATTCAGTACTTC.

V usage is TRBV18 and J usage is TRBJ2-7, with 10 positions matching TRBD1. The CDR3 consists of 14 residues. The V and J ends lost 6 bases and 6 bases, in that order; junction bases with no gene match: 8. Germline assignment: CDR1 KGHSH and CDR2 LQKENI. The CDR3 DNA reads as TGTGCCAGCTCGCCGGGACAGGGGTTCGGCGAGCAGTACTTC. Its translation: CASSPGQGFGEQYF.

This clone was seen a few times. The chain joins TRBV5-4 to TRBJ2-3, with D perhaps TRBD2 (6 bases). Trimming pared 3 bases from V and 1 base from J, leaving 12 bases between. This CDR3 region has 15 residues. Germline CDR1 is SGHNT and CDR2 is YYREEE (reference sequence). The CDR3 here is CASSSTSMGTDTQYF. The CDR3 DNA follows: TGTGCCAGCAGCTCGACTAGTATGGGCACAGATACGCAGTATTTT.

Concerning this clone: The same CDR3 also results from other DNA sequences found in this sample. The V and J genes are TRBV20-1 and TRBJ1-1; D may be TRBD1 (6 bases). Germline CDR1 and CDR2: DFQATT and SNEGSKA (reference sequence). V gave up 5 bases and J gave up 10 bases, with 14 bases separating them. The CDR3 spans 11 residues. The CDR3 region has the DNA TGCAGTGCTCGAGGGGGTGGAGGAGCTTTCTTT. The encoded protein is CSARGGGGAFF.

The J gene is TRBJ2-5, the V gene TRBV7-2, with 8 bases lining up with TRBD1. Looked up from germline, CDR1 is SGHTA and CDR2 is FQGNSA. J gave up 7 bases and V 1 base, and 8 bases lay outside the gene matches. CDR3 length: 15 amino acids. This chain's CDR3 is CASSLDSYTGGTQYF. CDR3 bases: TGTGCCAGCAGCTTAGATTCATACACAGGGGGGACCCAGTACTTC.

In its sample, this clone was seen a few times. V gene TRBV7-9 combines with J gene TRBJ2-1; 7 nucleotides agree with TRBD1. Germline V CDR1 and CDR2: SEHNR, FQNEAQ (reference sequence). V was clipped by 8 bases and J by 7 bases; unmatched bases: 14. There are 15 residues in the CDR3. The CDR3 DNA is TGTGCCAGCGAGGTCGACAGGGTAAAGGGGAATGAGCAGTTCTTC. This encodes CASEVDRVKGNEQFF. Looking up the rest from reference TRBV7-9 and TRBJ2-1 gives the full variable domain: DTGVSQNPRHKITKRGQNVTFRCDPISEHNRLYWYRQTLGQGPEFLTYFQNEAQLEKSRLLSDRFSAERPKGSFSTLEIQRTEQGDSAMYLCASEVDRVKGNEQFFGPGTRLTVL.

V is TRBV5-4 and J is TRBJ2-3, with D possibly matching TRBD1 (6 bases). With 0 bases removed from V and 0 bases from J, the gap between germline ends came to 14 bases. This CDR3 is built from 17 residues. Germline lookup yields CDR1 SGHNT and CDR2 YYREEE (reference sequence). CDR3 residues: CASSLVDRDISTDTQYF. The CDR3 DNA follows: TGTGCCAGCAGCTTGGTGGACCGGGACATTAGCACAGATACGCAGTATTTT.